This is a list of T cell receptor beta chains from one sample in a study of T cells after yellow fever vaccination. Using its own MiXCR run on the 5' RACE reads, TCRdb lists one record per CDR3 protein. Of 500,000 to 650,000 distinct CDR3 sequences in the sample, about a sixth are singletons; the top ten hold roughly 17%. Material: PBMCs, obtained 5 days after the first yellow fever vaccination. All receptors come from a man aged 18 to 35 who received the YFV17D yellow fever vaccine. CDR3s include the opening cysteine and the closing phenylalanine or tryptophan. Size values are once, few and many counts, or a class for expanded clones, and some rows have none.

abundance,v_gene,CDR3aa
.,TRBV15,CATSRVRQGHLYNEQFF
many,TRBV27,CASRLGPLDTQYF
few,TRBV9,CASSPRDRGRNTGELFF
few,TRBV9,CASSPQGAGGSPLHF
few,TRBV29-1,CSVANDGTRNSYEQYF
few,TRBV25-1,CASRRTADNEQFF
.,TRBV6-2/TRBV6-3,CASSWRGPSRNEQFF
few,TRBV7-7,CASSSGSDRSYGYTF
.,TRBV18,CASSQGLAGGPTDTQYF
few,TRBV5-1,CASSLGLGLYNEQFF
once,TRBV14,CASSQRSGYQETQYF
.,TRBV5-1,CASSLTRPEDEQFF
few,TRBV20-1,CSARAPPPPYGYTF